The clone carrying this TCR delta chain was counted a few times. TCRdb re-processed the reads via CATT. The sample carries more than 7,500 delta-chain clones, under 25% recorded once. The data stem from a study of gamma-delta chains in newborns, infants, children. Sequencing was carried out using blood. This TCR was sampled from a child who was a newborn, infant or young child, either healthy, febrile or measles-vaccinated (not recorded which).

The CDR3 sequence: CACDTVRPSWGSADTDKLIF. CDR3 bases: TGTGCCTGTGACACAGTTCGCCCGAGTTGGGGGAGCGCCGACACCGATAAACTCATCTTT. The chain recombines TRDV2 with TRDJ1; 7 nucleotides match TRDD3. The CDR3 is made up of 20 amino acids. The V gene's germline CDR1 is GEAIGNYY and CDR2 EKD. V was pared by 1 base and J by 0 bases, with 19 bases of the junction left unmatched.